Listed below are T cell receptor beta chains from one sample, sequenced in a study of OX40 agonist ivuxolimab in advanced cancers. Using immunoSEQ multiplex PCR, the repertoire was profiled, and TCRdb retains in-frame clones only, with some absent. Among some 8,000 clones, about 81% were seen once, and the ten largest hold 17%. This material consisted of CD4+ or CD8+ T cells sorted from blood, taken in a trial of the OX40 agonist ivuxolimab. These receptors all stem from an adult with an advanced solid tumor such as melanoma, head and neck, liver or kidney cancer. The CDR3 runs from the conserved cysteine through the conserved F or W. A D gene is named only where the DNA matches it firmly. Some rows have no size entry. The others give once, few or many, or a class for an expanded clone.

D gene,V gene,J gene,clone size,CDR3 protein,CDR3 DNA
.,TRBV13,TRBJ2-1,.,CASLPGLDLNNEQFF,TGTGCCAGCTTGCCGGGACTCGACCTAAACAATGAGCAGTTCTTC
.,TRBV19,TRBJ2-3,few,CASSIDRSTDTQYF,TGTGCCAGTAGTATCGACAGGAGCACAGATACGCAGTATTTT
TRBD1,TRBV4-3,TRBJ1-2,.,CASSQDLVGTGDRGYTF,TGCGCCAGCAGCCAAGATCTGGTTGGGACAGGGGACCGCGGCTACACCTTC
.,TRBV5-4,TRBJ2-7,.,CASSSLTSTYEQYF,TGTGCCAGCAGCTCCCTGACATCTACCTACGAGCAGTACTTC
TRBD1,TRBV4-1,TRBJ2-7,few,CASSQADRPTYEQYF,TGCGCCAGCAGCCAAGCGGACAGGCCAACCTACGAGCAGTACTTC
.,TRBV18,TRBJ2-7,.,CASSPPRDHEQYF,TGTGCCAGCTCACCACCTAGGGACCACGAGCAGTACTTC
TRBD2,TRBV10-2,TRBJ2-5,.,CASRGPSGGPGETQYF,TGCGCCAGCAGGGGCCCAAGCGGGGGCCCCGGGGAGACCCAGTACTTC
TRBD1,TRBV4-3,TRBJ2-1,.,CASSQEEGTGGNEQFF,TGCGCCAGCAGCCAAGAGGAGGGGACAGGGGGCAATGAGCAGTTCTTC
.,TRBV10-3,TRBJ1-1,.,CAISDEDNAAEAFF,TGTGCCATCAGTGACGAGGACAATGCAGCTGAAGCTTTCTTT
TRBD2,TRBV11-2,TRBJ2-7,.,CASSWGAGGYEQYF,TGTGCCAGCAGCTGGGGGGCGGGGGGCTACGAGCAGTACTTC
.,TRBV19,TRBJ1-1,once,CASSLGRAEAFF,TGTGCCAGTAGTCTGGGGAGGGCTGAAGCTTTCTTT
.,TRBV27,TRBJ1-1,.,CASSRRNTEAFF,TGTGCCAGCAGTCGGAGGAACACTGAAGCTTTCTTT
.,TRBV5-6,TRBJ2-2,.,CASSSRPGHSTGELFF,TGTGCCAGCAGCTCCAGACCGGGACACTCCACCGGGGAGCTGTTTTTT